The sequence of this TCR beta chain was determined in a study of cytomegalovirus exposure and HLA in healthy donors. About the study: The Caucasian-associated ancestry cluster held less than 85% of approximately 400 genotyped donors.

With respect to this clone: Antigen specificity is unknown.

The donors (healthy individuals) were bone marrow donors. Broader study findings: Confirmation was obtained in vitro that three CMV-associated chains are specific for CMV antigens.

Both 60 Vbeta primers and 13 Jbeta primers went into the PCR. Profiling relied on immunoSEQ multiplex PCR, and the TCRdb table lists in-frame clones only, not all of them. Of around 100,000 clones in the sample, 67% are singletons; the top ten hold about 7.7%. The CDR3 is 16 amino acids. Germline V gene lookup returns CDR1 SGHRS and CDR2 YFSETQ. Trimming removed 0 bases from V and 4 bases from J, with 13 bases in between. V gene TRBV5-1 combines with J gene TRBJ2-2; possibly TRBD1 for D (5 bases). Sequenced material: PBMCs. This receptor was identified in a man aged 18 to 29 in good health and CMV-seropositive. The CDR3, as DNA: TGCGCCAGCAGCTTGGAAAGGGGTCGTGGCACCGGGGAGCTGTTTTTT. Its translation: CASSLERGRGTGELFF.